This T cell receptor beta chain was captured in a study of tumor and adjacent non-tumor tissue in lung cancer (dated by TCRdb to 2016 to 2019). For context, the study as a whole: Of the cohort, eleven to twelve patients had adenocarcinoma, 2 had squamous cell carcinoma and 1 had small cell lung cancer. Using bulk TCRbeta repertoires from around 15 lung cancer patients, the study set lung tumor tissue side by side with matched distant non-tumor lung tissue. TCRbeta CDR3 sequencing was performed on thirty paired specimens, with one tumor sample and one normal lung sample collected per patient. Ages among the roughly 15 patients ranged from about 31 to 80 years, there were around ten men and 5 women, and disease was at TNM stage I to III. Sequencing generated a total of 95 million to 150 million productive TCRbeta reads, averaging around 4 million reads per sample.

RNA was isolated from bulk unsorted tissue, and RNA quality was assessed with a NanoDrop ND-1000 and an Agilent 2100. Normal lung samples were distant non-tumor tissue taken more than 3 cm from the tumor edge. Newly diagnosed lung cancer patients without prior chemotherapy who had been admitted for thoracic surgery in China between August and November 2014 were enrolled as donors. The study excluded patients who had received radiotherapy or chemotherapy before or who had another cancer at the same time. Pieces of surgical tissue measuring about 1-2.1 cm3 were kept in RNAlater solution and held at -80 degrees C until needed. Turning to this clonotype: Its antigen is not yet known. At one end, the junction sequence differs from germline, possibly due to a read error.

The CDR3 starts with the cysteine, ends with the phenylalanine, and has 13 residues. Of the read, only the CDR3 DNA is kept; its 39 bases are in frame from base 1. The CDR1 and CDR2 encoded by the germline V gene are MNHEY and SVGEGT. Library preparation employed multiplex PCR. The sample was run on an Illumina HiSeq 2500. Following protocols modified from ARM-PCR, the researchers constructed TCRbeta libraries through three rounds of nested PCR with primers (Table S4). Before sequencing, PCR products of 200-500 bp were cut from the gel and purified using the QIAquick gel extraction kit. The original methods were these. Trimmomatic was used to clean the reads, FLASH was used to merge the reads into complete CDR3 sequences, and MiTCR was used to assign the reads to V(D)J germline segments. Clonal diversity was computed as the inverse Simpson's index with VDJtools. A read counted as productive if the sequence was in-frame and lacked a premature stop codon. The public reads were reanalyzed by TCRdb: fastp trimming at Q25, MiXCR alignment, in-frame beta chains only. Entries are consolidated by CDR3 protein sequence, retaining the most common genes and DNA. For this entry, the V and J calls and clone size follow TCRdb and not the study's own pipeline. The sample records approximately 120,000 distinct CDR3 sequences, about 65% of which are singletons. The biggest ten clones account for 15% to 20% of the sample.

The study at large found these results: Younger patients had significantly higher TCR diversity, and higher tumor TCR diversity was associated with shorter overall and disease-free survival. The cohort had only 15 or so patients, and the authors noted that larger samples and more detailed clinical data are needed. The top 100 clones made up a significantly larger cumulative share of the repertoire in normal lung than in tumor tissue. Because peripheral blood was not sequenced, blood TCRbeta repertoires in the lung cancer patients of the study were not examined. Significantly higher TCR diversity (inverse Simpson) was observed in tumor tissue than in normal lung tissue (around 450 vs 150, P = 0.0075, Mann-Whitney U test). Neither the sequencing platform nor unique molecular identifiers are named or mentioned anywhere in the methods.

Specimen: distant non-tumor lung tissue. The receptor's source is a man aged 55 to 69 with non-small cell lung cancer. Recombination joined TRBV6-2 or TRBV6-3 with TRBJ2-2; 9 bases in the junction line up with TRBD1. The CDR3 sequence is CTSRRQGAGELFF. In nucleotides, the sequence is TGTACCAGCAGGAGACAGGGGGCCGGGGAGCTGTTTTTT.